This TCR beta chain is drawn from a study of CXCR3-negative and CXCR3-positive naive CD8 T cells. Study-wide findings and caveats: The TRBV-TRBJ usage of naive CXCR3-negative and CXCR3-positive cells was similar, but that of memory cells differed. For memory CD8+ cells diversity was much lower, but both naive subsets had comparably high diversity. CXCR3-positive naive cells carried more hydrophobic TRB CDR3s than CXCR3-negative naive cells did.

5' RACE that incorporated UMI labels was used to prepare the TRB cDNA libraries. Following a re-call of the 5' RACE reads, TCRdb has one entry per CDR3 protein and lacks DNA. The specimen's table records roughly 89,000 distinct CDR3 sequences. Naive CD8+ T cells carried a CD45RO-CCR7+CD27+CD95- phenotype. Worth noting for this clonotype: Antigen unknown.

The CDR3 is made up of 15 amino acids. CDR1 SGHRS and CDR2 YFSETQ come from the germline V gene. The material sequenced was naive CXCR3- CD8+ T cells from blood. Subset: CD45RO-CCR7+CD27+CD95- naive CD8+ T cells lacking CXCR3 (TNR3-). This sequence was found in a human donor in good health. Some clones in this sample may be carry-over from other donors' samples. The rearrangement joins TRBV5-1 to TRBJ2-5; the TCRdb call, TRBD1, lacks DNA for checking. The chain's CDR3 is CASSLSGYGGNEQFF.